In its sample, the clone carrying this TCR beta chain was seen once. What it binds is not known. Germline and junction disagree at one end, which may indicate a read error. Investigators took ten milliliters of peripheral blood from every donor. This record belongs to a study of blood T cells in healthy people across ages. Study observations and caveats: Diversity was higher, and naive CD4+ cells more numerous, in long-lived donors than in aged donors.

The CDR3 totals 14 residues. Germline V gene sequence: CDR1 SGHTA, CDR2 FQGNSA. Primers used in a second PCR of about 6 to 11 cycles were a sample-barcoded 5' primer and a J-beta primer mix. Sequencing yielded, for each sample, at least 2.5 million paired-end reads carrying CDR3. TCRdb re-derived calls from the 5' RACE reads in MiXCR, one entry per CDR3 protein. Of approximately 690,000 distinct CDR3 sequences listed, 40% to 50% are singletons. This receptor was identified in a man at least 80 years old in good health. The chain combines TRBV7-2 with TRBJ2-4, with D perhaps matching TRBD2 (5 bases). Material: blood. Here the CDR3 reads CASSPRGAKSIQYF. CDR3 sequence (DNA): TGTGCCAGCAGCCCCCGGGGAGCCAAAAGCATTCAGTACTTC.